This TCR beta chain was observed in a study of cytomegalovirus exposure and HLA in healthy donors. General study results and limits: Later analysis reportedly placed an Asian-associated ancestry cluster below the approximately 730-donor mean in N-insertions. Productive rates of about 87% or about 30% were seen for most TCR beta V segments in an earlier analysis. A missense DCLRE1C variant was associated with V- and J-gene trimming of TCR beta chains in a later analysis, and an independent cohort replicated the association.

Primers: 60 Vbeta forward and 13 Jbeta reverse. Repertoires were generated with immunoSEQ multiplex PCR, while TCRdb's copy carries only in-frame clones and drops some. The sample yields 150,000 or so clones, over 75% seen once. This CDR3 comprises 15 residues. Germline V CDR1 and CDR2: SGHRS, YFSETQ. This clone was counted a few times. The antigen is not known. An end of the junction does not agree with germline; a read error may underlie this. The chain has TRBV5-1 and TRBJ2-1; 7 bases are a match to TRBD2. The source material was PBMCs. This TCR came from a man aged 50 to 60 in good health and CMV-seropositive. This chain's CDR3 is CASSRAGTSNNEQFF. The CDR3 DNA follows: TGCGCCAGCAGCAGAGCGGGGACCTCCAACAATGAGCAGTTCTTC.